The 3 T cell receptor beta chains below were found in one sample sequenced in a study of blood T cell repertoires in COVID-19. Sequencing was performed with immunoSEQ multiplex PCR; in TCRdb, only in-frame clones are kept and a portion is missing. The sample holds approximately 140,000 clones, over 75% seen once. Sequencing was carried out using peripheral blood. Source of these receptors: a man in his sixties with active or convalescent COVID-19.

This clone was found many times. The chain links TRBV27 to TRBJ1-2; unclear D gene. The germline V gene encodes CDR1 MNHEY and CDR2 SMNVEV (reference sequence). V gave up 5 bases and J gave up 7 bases, with 14 bases separating them. The CDR3 is 13 amino acids. The CDR3 DNA is TGTGCCAGCAGTCACACGGCGGCGGGTGGCTACACCTTC. Its translation is CASSHTAAGGYTF.

The rearrangement links TRBV5-4 to TRBJ1-2, with TRBD1 matching over 8 bases. CDR1 and CDR2 (germline): SGHNT, YYREEE (reference sequence). This CDR3 spans 14 amino acids. Losses at the gene ends were 4 bases for V and 8 bases for J; bases not matched to a gene: 10. The CDR3 here is CASSHVGQALGYTF. The CDR3 region has the DNA TGTGCCAGCAGCCATGTGGGACAGGCCCTAGGCTACACCTTC.

The rearrangement links TRBV14 to TRBJ1-3; D unclear. CDR3 length: 14 amino acids. The V end was cut by 4 bases, the J end by 1 base, with 8 bases between. Germline V CDR1 and CDR2: SGHDN, FVKESK. The CDR3 bases are TGTGCCAGCAGCCCACTCATTTCTGGAAACACCATATATTTT. Its protein product is CASSPLISGNTIYF. The full variable domain, rest sourced from reference TRBV14 and TRBJ1-3, is EAGVTQFPSHSVIEKGQTVTLRCDPISGHDNLYWYRRVMGKEIKFLLHFVKESKQDESGMPNNRFLAERTGGTYSTLKVQPAELEDSGVYFCASSPLISGNTIYFGEGSWLTVV.